The T cell receptor (beta chain) described here comes from a study of blood T cells in healthy people across ages. Whole-study results and caveats: Older individuals had lower TCR beta diversity per million T cells (the decline was roughly linear). PBMCs went unsorted, and a conclusive naive versus antigen-experienced comparison was therefore prevented.

Worth noting for this clonotype: What it binds is unknown.

Sample-barcoded 5' priming and a J-beta primer mix drove a second PCR of roughly 7 to 11 cycles. Every molecule of cDNA carried a tag from a template-switch adaptor with 12 random nucleotides. TCRdb re-called the 5' RACE reads through MiXCR, storing one row per CDR3 protein. This sample has hundreds of thousands of distinct CDR3 sequences, with about three fifths found just once. Every sample had a minimum of 6.5 million PBMCs isolated. The receptor's source is a man aged 25 to 45 in good health. The sample taken for sequencing was blood.

CDR3 coding DNA: TGCAGTGCTAGAGTGGATGATTTCACTGAAGCTTTCTTT. Its translation: CSARVDDFTEAFF. The chain couples TRBV20-1 to TRBJ1-1, with D hard to call. CDR3 length: 13 amino acids. Trimming took off 1 base at V and 4 bases at J, with 10 bases between the two ends. The V gene's germline CDR1 is DFQATT and CDR2 SNEGSKA (reference sequence).